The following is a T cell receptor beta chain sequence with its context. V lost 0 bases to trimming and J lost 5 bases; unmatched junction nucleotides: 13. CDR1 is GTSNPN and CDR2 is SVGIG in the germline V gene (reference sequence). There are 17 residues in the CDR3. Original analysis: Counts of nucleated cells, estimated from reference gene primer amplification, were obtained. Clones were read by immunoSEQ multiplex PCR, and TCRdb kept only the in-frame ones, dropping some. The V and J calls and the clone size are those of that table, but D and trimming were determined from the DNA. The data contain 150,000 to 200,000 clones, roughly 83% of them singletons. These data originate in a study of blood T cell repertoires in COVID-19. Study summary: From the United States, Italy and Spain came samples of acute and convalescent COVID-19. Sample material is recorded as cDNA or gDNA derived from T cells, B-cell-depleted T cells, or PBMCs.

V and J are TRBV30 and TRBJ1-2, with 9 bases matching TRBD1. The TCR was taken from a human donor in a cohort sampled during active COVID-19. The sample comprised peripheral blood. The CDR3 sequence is CAWSVMDRGLVGYGYTF. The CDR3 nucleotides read TGTGCCTGGAGTGTAATGGACAGGGGTTTGGTGGGATATGGCTACACCTTC.